A single sample gave rise to the 27 T cell receptor beta chains below, sequenced in a study of regulatory T cells in long-lasting Graves disease. For TCR beta, libraries came from iRepertoire HTBI primers and Arm-PCR of CDR3 regions. In TCRdb, the multiplex PCR reads were re-called with MiXCR into one record per CDR3 protein. The sample holds hundreds of thousands of distinct CDR3 sequences, 20% to 25% seen once. Sample time point: persistent/refractory GD, antithyroid drugs over 5 years with positive TRAb. From RNA extracted from PBMCs, the TCR library was made. The specimen was peripheral blood mononuclear cells (PBMCs), collected when the disease was refractory, from a patient treated with antithyroid drugs. Every receptor here comes from a female donor with Graves disease.

This chain joins TRBV19 and TRBJ2-2; 12 bases are a match to TRBD2. Per germline, CDR1 LNHDA and CDR2 SQIVND (reference sequence). V was pared by 5 bases and J by 6 bases, with 4 bases of the junction left unmatched. The CDR3 loop spans 15 amino acids. The CDR3 spells CASSRLAGVAGELFF. CDR3 nucleotide sequence: TGTGCCAGTAGTCGACTAGCGGGAGTAGCCGGGGAGCTGTTTTTT.

The chain has TRBV7-9 and TRBJ2-7, with 7 bases that match TRBD1. The CDR3 consists of 15 residues. Germline V CDR1 and CDR2: SEHNR, FQNEAQ (reference sequence). V lost 1 base to trimming and J lost 0 bases; unmatched junction nucleotides: 3. The CDR3 DNA sequence: TGTGCCAGCAGCTTAGTTCAGGGGGTCTCCTACGAGCAGTACTTC. This gives the protein CASSLVQGVSYEQYF.

V and J are TRBV9 and TRBJ2-7; D possibly corresponds to TRBD2 (5 bases). V was clipped by 0 bases and J by 2 bases, with 12 bases between them. There are 15 residues in the CDR3. Germline CDR1 and CDR2: SGDLS and YYNGEE. The CDR3: CASSVGADYPYEQYF. The CDR3 region has the DNA TGTGCCAGCAGCGTAGGAGCGGATTACCCCTACGAGCAGTACTTC.

With regard to this clonotype: The CDR3 does not end in the conserved phenylalanine or tryptophan, so this is likely a read error. The chain recombines TRBV6-1 with TRBJ2-7, with 8 bases lining up with TRBD2. This CDR3 has 14 residues. The V gene's germline CDR1 is MNHNS and CDR2 SASEGT. With V trimmed by 8 bases and J by 2 bases, 8 bases remained unmatched. The DNA of the CDR3 is TGTGCCAGCGGACATAGCGGGACCACCTACGAGCAGTACCTC. Translation gives CASGHSGTTYEQYL.

Worth noting for this clonotype: This may stem from a read error, because a much larger clone lies one nucleotide away. V usage is TRBV6-1 and J usage is TRBJ2-2; D is undetermined. The CDR3 loop spans 15 amino acids. Germline V lookup: CDR1 MNHNS, CDR2 SASEGT. Trimming cost V 4 bases and J 0 bases, with 9 bases left between them. CDR3 in amino acids: CASSGYPANTGELFF. The CDR3 DNA reads as TGTGCCAGCAGTGGCTACCCCGCGAACACCGGGGAGCTGTTTTTT.

The rearrangement uses TRBV4-1 and TRBJ1-2; 9 positions agree with TRBD1. Germline values: CDR1 MGHRA, CDR2 YSYEKL. This CDR3 region has 15 residues. The junction had 6 bases not matched to a gene; V was cut back by 4 bases and J by 3 bases. The CDR3 sequence: CASSLRQGGDYGYTF. The CDR3 DNA is TGCGCCAGCAGCCTCCGACAGGGGGGGGACTATGGCTACACCTTC.

This clonotype was seen more than once but under ten times. This rearrangement joins TRBV18 to TRBJ1-3, with D uncertain. The germline V gene encodes CDR1 KGHSH and CDR2 LQKENI. There are 15 residues in the CDR3. Trimming shortened V by 3 bases and J by 0 bases, and 9 bases separated the two germline ends. The CDR3 nucleotides read TGTGCCAGCTCACCGGCTCTTATCTCTGGAAACACCATATATTTT. It yields the protein CASSPALISGNTIYF.

The sample holds many counts of this clonotype. This chain's CDR3 is CASSLLGDYEQYF. CDR3 coding DNA: TGTGCCAGCAGCTTACTGGGGGACTACGAGCAGTACTTC. This rearrangement joins TRBV28 to TRBJ2-7; the D gene could be TRBD1 or TRBD2 (5 bases each). The CDR3 loop spans 13 amino acids. The ends were cut back, 6 bases at V and 3 bases at J, with 12 bases in the middle. CDR1 and CDR2 from the germline V gene are MDHEN and SYDVKM.

This clonotype was counted between two and nine times. The chain couples TRBV28 to TRBJ1-1; 7 bases match TRBD1. CDR3 length: 14 amino acids. Per the germline V gene, CDR1 is MDHEN and CDR2 is SYDVKM. J was trimmed by 2 bases and V by 7 bases; bases with no gene match: 7. The DNA for the CDR3 is TGTGCCAGCACCTATTACAGGGGAAACACTGAAGCTTTCTTT. Amino acid sequence: CASTYYRGNTEAFF.

V usage is TRBV5-8 and J usage is TRBJ1-1; tentative D call: TRBD1 (5 bases). Trimming shortened V by 7 bases and J by 4 bases, and 14 bases separated the two germline ends. The CDR3 sequence is 13 residues long. Germline V gene sequence: CDR1 SGHTS, CDR2 YDEGEE. In DNA, the CDR3 is TGTGCCAGCGATGCGCGGGGGGGCACTGAAGCTTTCTTT. Translation: CASDARGGTEAFF.

V and J are TRBV6-5 and TRBJ2-1, with 7 bases that match TRBD2. This CDR3 has 18 residues. The V segment lost 2 bases and the J segment 4 bases; nucleotides outside the gene matches: 14. From germline, CDR1 is MNHEY and CDR2 SVGAGI. The chain's CDR3 is CASSYPSVEAGSYNEQFF. The CDR3 DNA follows: TGTGCCAGCAGTTACCCCTCCGTAGAAGCGGGGTCATACAATGAGCAGTTCTTC.

Regarding this clonotype: Just one base apart from a much larger clone, this may be a read error. V and J are TRBV11-2 and TRBJ2-7, with no clear D. Germline V lookup: CDR1 SGHAT, CDR2 FQNNGV. The CDR3 sequence is 15 residues long. Here the CDR3 DNA reads TGTGCCAGCAGCCGGCCCCTGGAAGGTTCCTACGGGCAGTACTTC. It encodes CASSRPLEGSYGQYF.

This chain uses TRBV6-1 with TRBJ2-2, with 10 nucleotides matching TRBD2. V dropped 9 bases and J dropped 4; count of bases not matched to a gene: 5. The CDR3 is made up of 14 amino acids. Germline V gives CDR1 MNHNS, CDR2 SASEGT. The CDR3 coding sequence is TGTGCCAGACTAGCGGGATACAGCACCGGGGAGCTGTTTTTT. Translation gives CARLAGYSTGELFF.

At least ten counts were recorded for this clonotype. The chain carries TRBV12-3 or TRBV12-4 and TRBJ2-2, with D unresolved. V was cut by 6 bases and J by 0 bases, with 14 bases left in between. CDR3 length: 16 amino acids. DNA of the CDR3: TGTGCCAGCAGACCCCCTCCCGGAACGAACACCGGGGAGCTGTTTTTT. Translating it yields CASRPPPGTNTGELFF.

This clonotype was counted at least ten times. The chain is built from TRBV11-2 and TRBJ2-7; maybe TRBD2 (7 bases). Germline assignment: CDR1 SGHAT and CDR2 FQNNGV. The CDR3 totals 15 residues. V was shortened by 5 bases and J by 5 bases, with 19 bases between the two germline ends. CDR3 sequence: CASSIGGLAQDEQYF. In DNA, the CDR3 is TGTGCCAGCAGCATCGGGGGGCTAGCGCAGGACGAGCAGTACTTC.

There are many counts of this clonotype. This rearrangement joins TRBV27 to TRBJ2-2; no clear D. The V and J ends lost 3 bases and 6 bases respectively, with 14 bases between them. Germline CDR1 MNHEY, CDR2 SMNVEV (reference sequence). The CDR3 totals 15 residues. CDR3 bases: TGTGCCAGCAGTTTTCGTCCGTTTGGCGCCGGGGAGCTGTTTTTT. Translating gives CASSFRPFGAGELFF.

This clonotype came up a few times. The CDR3 DNA reads as TGTGCCAGCAGCTGGGACTCGAACTACGAGCAGTACTTC. Its translation is CASSWDSNYEQYF. The genes are TRBV7-2 and TRBJ2-7, with D perhaps TRBD2 (6 bases). Germline V gene sequence: CDR1 SGHTA, CDR2 FQGNSA. CDR3 length: 13 amino acids. Trimming pared 4 bases from V and 3 bases from J, leaving 10 bases between.

The genes are TRBV27 and TRBJ1-3; TRBD1 might be the D (5 bases). The CDR3 length is 14 residues. The germline V gene has CDR1 MNHEY and CDR2 SMNVEV (reference sequence). V lost 3 bases and J 4 bases, leaving 10 bases between the germline ends. The DNA of the CDR3 is TGTGCCAGCAGTTTCCAGGGAACCGGAAACACCATATATTTT. The encoded protein is CASSFQGTGNTIYF.

This clonotype was observed a few times. V is TRBV30 and J is TRBJ2-7, with 9 nucleotides matching TRBD1. The CDR3 spans 13 residues. CDR1 is GTSNPN and CDR2 is SVGIG in the germline V gene (reference sequence). Losses at the gene ends were 5 bases for V and 6 bases for J; bases not matched to a gene: 8. The CDR3 nucleotides read TGTGCCTGGGCCGGGACAGGGCTTCCCGAGCAGTACTTC. It is translated as CAWAGTGLPEQYF.

In this sample, this clonotype turned up many times. V and J are TRBV12-3 or TRBV12-4 and TRBJ1-5; no firm D call. Trimming cost V 2 bases and J 0 bases, with 8 bases left between them. There are 15 residues in the CDR3. This CDR3 is CASSLSWYSNQPQHF. The CDR3 nucleotides read TGTGCCAGCAGTTTATCATGGTATAGCAATCAGCCCCAGCATTTT.

This clonotype was picked up many times. The chain joins TRBV27 to TRBJ2-5, with D perhaps assigned TRBD1 or TRBD2 (5 bases each). The V end was cut by 8 bases, the J end by 5 bases, with 18 bases between. The CDR3 consists of 14 residues. The V gene's germline CDR1 is MNHEY and CDR2 SMNVEV (reference sequence). The DNA of the CDR3 is TGTGCCAGCCGAGCTCGGGACCCTATGGAGACCCAGTACTTC. It specifies CASRARDPMETQYF.

The chain couples TRBV5-1 to TRBJ2-1; D is undetermined. Trimming took off 0 bases at V and 6 bases at J, with 13 bases between the two ends. This CDR3 comprises 15 residues. The V gene's germline CDR1 is SGHRS and CDR2 YFSETQ. The chain's CDR3 is CASSLGIGRFNEQFF. The DNA of the CDR3 is TGCGCCAGCAGCTTGGGTATCGGAAGATTCAATGAGCAGTTCTTC.

This clonotype was detected only a few times. The chain recombines TRBV29-1 with TRBJ1-1, with D possibly being TRBD1 (6 bases). CDR1 and CDR2 (germline): SQVTM, ANQGSEA. The CDR3 has 12 residues. The V and J ends lost 6 bases and 6 bases respectively, with 14 bases between them. As DNA, the CDR3 is TGCAGCGTGCAACAGGGATACCCTGAAGCTTTCTTT. Its translation is CSVQQGYPEAFF.

V gene TRBV30 combines with J gene TRBJ1-1, with D unclear. CDR1 and CDR2 (germline): GTSNPN, SVGIG (reference sequence). V lost 2 bases and J 5 bases, leaving 12 bases between the germline ends. CDR3 size: 13 residues. In DNA, the CDR3 is TGTGCCTGGAGTTATACGACACCAACTGAAGCTTTCTTT. Encoded protein: CAWSYTTPTEAFF.

This clonotype occurred many times. The chain employs TRBV2 and TRBJ2-5; TRBD2 matches 9 bases. V shed 6 bases and J 5 bases; nucleotides not matched to a gene: 13. The germline V gene encodes CDR1 SNHLY and CDR2 FYNNEI. The CDR3 has 16 residues. The CDR3 nucleotides are TGTGCCAGCAGGACGGCCCCTGGGACTAGCTTGGAGACCCAGTACTTC. Its protein product is CASRTAPGTSLETQYF.

This chain uses TRBV9 with TRBJ2-7; D remains ambiguous. Germline CDR1 reads SGDLS; CDR2 reads YYNGEE. V gave up 0 bases and J gave up 0 bases, with 13 bases separating them. The length of the CDR3 is 16 residues. CDR3 in amino acids: CASSVGGGLSSYEQYF. CDR3 in DNA: TGTGCCAGCAGCGTAGGCGGTGGCCTAAGCTCCTACGAGCAGTACTTC.

This rearrangement joins TRBV6-1 to TRBJ2-2; 8 bases agree with TRBD2. Germline CDR1 reads MNHNS; CDR2 reads SASEGT. The CDR3 is 18 residues long. The J segment lost 3 bases and the V segment lost 11 bases, leaving 20 bases of the junction unmatched. DNA for the CDR3: TGTGCCTGCGGGGTGGATACAAGCGGGAGTTATGACACCGGGGAGCTGTTTTTT. Protein product: CACGVDTSGSYDTGELFF.